This TCR beta chain was recorded in a study of cytomegalovirus exposure and HLA in healthy donors. V shed 3 bases and J 2 bases; nucleotides not matched to a gene: 3. This CDR3 is built from 14 residues. CDR1 is SGHKS and CDR2 is YYEKEE in the germline V gene (reference sequence). The protocol was immunoSEQ multiplex PCR, while the TCRdb copy is restricted to in-frame clones and leaves out a portion. Among some 150,000 clones listed, roughly 89% were seen once. The chain carries TRBV5-5 and TRBJ2-7; TRBD1 matches at 9 bases. The sequenced material came from PBMCs. This TCR derives from a woman between 18 and 29 years old in good health and CMV-seropositive. This CDR3 reads CASSWGQGPYEQYF. Written as DNA, the CDR3 is TGTGCCAGCAGCTGGGGACAGGGTCCCTACGAGCAGTACTTC.